This T cell receptor beta chain is from a study of T cells after yellow fever vaccination. CDR3 length: 11 residues. The ends were cut back, 5 bases at V and 6 bases at J, with 10 bases in the middle. CDR1 and CDR2 from the germline V gene are SQVTM and ANQGSEA. Using its own MiXCR run on the 5' RACE reads, TCRdb lists one record per CDR3 protein. The top ten hold less than 20% of the sample, which has 450,000 to 650,000 distinct CDR3 sequences, less than 25% seen once. This clonotype was seen a few times. Its specificity is not known. Findings of the study overall: On re-exposure, the response was weaker but peaked faster, at day 5 versus 15. Most primary-vaccination clones recurred post-booster (around 95% CD4, roughly 87% CD8). Any FACS-sorted repertoire could hold abundant clonotypes that contaminate it from the bulk population.

The clonotype originates from a man aged 18 to 29 who received the YFV17D yellow fever vaccine. This chain joins TRBV29-1 and TRBJ1-1, with D unresolved. This specimen consisted of PBMCs, obtained approximately 22 days after the first yellow fever vaccination. In nucleotides, the CDR3 is TGCAGCGTTAGAGCGGACGCTGAAGCTTTCTTT. Protein product: CSVRADAEAFF.